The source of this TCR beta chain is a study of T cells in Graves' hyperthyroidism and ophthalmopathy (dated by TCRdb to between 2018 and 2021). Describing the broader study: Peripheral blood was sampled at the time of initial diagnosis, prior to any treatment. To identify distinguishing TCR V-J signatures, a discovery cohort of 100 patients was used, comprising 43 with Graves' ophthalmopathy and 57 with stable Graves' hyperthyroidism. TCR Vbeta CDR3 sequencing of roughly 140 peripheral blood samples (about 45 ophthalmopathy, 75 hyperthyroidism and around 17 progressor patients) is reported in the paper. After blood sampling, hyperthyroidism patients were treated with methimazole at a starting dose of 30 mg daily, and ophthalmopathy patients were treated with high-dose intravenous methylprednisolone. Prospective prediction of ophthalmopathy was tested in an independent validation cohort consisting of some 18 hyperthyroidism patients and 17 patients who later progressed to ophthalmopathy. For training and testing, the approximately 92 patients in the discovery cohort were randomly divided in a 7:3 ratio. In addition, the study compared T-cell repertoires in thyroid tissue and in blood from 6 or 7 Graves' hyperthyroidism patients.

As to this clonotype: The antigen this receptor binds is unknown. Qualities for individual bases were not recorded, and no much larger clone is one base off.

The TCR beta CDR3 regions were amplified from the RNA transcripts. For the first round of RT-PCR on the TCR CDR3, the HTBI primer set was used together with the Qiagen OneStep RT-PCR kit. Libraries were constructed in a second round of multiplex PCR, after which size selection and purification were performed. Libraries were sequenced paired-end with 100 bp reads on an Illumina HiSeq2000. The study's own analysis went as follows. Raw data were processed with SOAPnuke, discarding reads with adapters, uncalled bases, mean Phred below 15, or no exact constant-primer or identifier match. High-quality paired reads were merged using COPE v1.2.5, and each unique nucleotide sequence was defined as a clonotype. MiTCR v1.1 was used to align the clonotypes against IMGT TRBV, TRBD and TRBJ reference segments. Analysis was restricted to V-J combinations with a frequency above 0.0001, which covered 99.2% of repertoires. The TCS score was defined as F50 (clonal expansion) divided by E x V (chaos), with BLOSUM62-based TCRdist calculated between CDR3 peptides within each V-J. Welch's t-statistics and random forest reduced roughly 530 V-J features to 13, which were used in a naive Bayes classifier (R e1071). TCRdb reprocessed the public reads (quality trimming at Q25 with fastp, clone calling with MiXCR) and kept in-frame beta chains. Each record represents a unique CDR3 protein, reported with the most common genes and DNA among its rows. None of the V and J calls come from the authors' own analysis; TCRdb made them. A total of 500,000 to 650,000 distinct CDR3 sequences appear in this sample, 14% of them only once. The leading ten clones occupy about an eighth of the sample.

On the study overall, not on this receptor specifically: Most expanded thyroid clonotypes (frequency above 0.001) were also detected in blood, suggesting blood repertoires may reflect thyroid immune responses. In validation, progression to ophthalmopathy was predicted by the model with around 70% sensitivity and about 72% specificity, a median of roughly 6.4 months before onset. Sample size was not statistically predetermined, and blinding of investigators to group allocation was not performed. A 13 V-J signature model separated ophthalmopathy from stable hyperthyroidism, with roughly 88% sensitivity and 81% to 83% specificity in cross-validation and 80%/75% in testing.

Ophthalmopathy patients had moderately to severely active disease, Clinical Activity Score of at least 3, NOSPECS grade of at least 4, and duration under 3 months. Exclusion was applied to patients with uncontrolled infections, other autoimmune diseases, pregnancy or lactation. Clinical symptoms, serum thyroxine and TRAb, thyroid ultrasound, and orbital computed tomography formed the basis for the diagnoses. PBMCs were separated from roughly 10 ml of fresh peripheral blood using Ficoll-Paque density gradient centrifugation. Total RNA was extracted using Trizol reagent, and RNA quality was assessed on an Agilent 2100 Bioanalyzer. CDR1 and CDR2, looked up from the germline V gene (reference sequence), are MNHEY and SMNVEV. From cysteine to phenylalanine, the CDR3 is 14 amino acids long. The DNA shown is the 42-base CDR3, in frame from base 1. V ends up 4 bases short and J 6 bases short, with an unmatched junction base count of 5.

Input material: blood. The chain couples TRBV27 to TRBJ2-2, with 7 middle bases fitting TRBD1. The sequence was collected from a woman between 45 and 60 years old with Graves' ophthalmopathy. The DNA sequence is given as TGTGCCAGCAGTTCGACAGGGAAAGCCGGGGAGCTGTTTTTT. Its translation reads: CASSSTGKAGELFF.